This TCR beta chain was sequenced during a study of blood T cell repertoires in COVID-19. Study-wide background: The origin of the acute and convalescent COVID-19 samples was the United States, Italy and Spain. PBMCs, B-cell-depleted T cells, or T cells provided the cDNA or gDNA that made up the material.

In its sample, this clone was seen a few times. Trimming stripped 8 bases from V and 2 bases from J, with 13 bases between. The CDR3 spans 14 residues. CDR1 and CDR2 (germline): SNHLY, FYNNEI. In the study's own analysis: It was from reference gene primer amplification that nucleated cell counts were estimated. Using immunoSEQ multiplex PCR, the repertoire was profiled, and TCRdb retains in-frame clones only, with some absent. V, J and clone size are taken as reported in that table, and D and trimming were inferred from the DNA itself. The sample includes about 100,000 clones, 85% of them seen just once.

The TCR was taken from a woman aged 65 to 85 with active or convalescent COVID-19. The chain uses TRBV2 and TRBJ1-5; D might be TRBD1 (6 bases). Sequenced sample: peripheral blood. CDR3 sequence: CASQQGSGNQPQHF. CDR3 bases: TGTGCCAGCCAACAGGGCTCGGGCAATCAGCCCCAGCATTTT. The full variable domain, with the rest looked up from reference TRBV2 and TRBJ1-5, is EPEVTQTPSHQVTQMGQEVILRCVPISNHLYFYWYRQILGQKVEFLVSFYNNEISEKSEIFDDQFSVERPDGSNFTLKIRSTKLEDSAMYFCASQQGSGNQPQHFGDGTRLSIL.